The 17 T cell receptor beta chains below come from one sample, sequenced in a study of T cells in Graves' hyperthyroidism and ophthalmopathy. There were TCR beta CDR3 regions amplified from RNA transcripts. The HTBI primer set drove a first-round RT-PCR of the TCR CDR3. TCRdb analysed the multiplex PCR reads with MiXCR anew, one entry per CDR3 protein. The repertoire has approximately 600,000 distinct CDR3 sequences, around 13% of them found once; the top ten carry about 5.8%. The source material was blood. The origin of the receptors is a woman aged 30 to 39 with Graves' hyperthyroidism that later progressed to Graves' ophthalmopathy.

There are a few counts of this clonotype. The chain combines TRBV4-3 with TRBJ2-1; no definite D call. Per the germline V gene, CDR1 is LGHNA and CDR2 is YSLEER. The CDR3 is 15 amino acids. Trimming removed 0 bases from V and 0 bases from J, with 6 bases in between. The CDR3 nucleotides are TGCGCCAGCAGCCAAGATCGAAGCTCCTACAATGAGCAGTTCTTC. It codes for CASSQDRSSYNEQFF.

This clonotype was seen repeatedly, ten times or more. The chain has TRBV29-1 and TRBJ2-7; 7 positions match TRBD2. The CDR3 sequence is 15 residues long. Germline CDR1 reads SQVTM; CDR2 reads ANQGSEA. With V trimmed by 7 bases and J by 2 bases, 14 bases remained unmatched. CDR3 sequence reads: CSATLPASGAYEQYF. CDR3 nucleotides: TGCAGCGCCACCCTCCCGGCTAGCGGAGCCTACGAGCAGTACTTC.

This clonotype was observed a handful of times. In nucleotides, the CDR3 is TGCAGTGTCCCGGGACCGCTGAATGAAAAACTGTTTTTT. Translating gives CSVPGPLNEKLFF. This rearrangement joins TRBV20-1 to TRBJ1-4, with a weak D call TRBD1 (5 bases). Trimming took off 7 bases at V and 5 bases at J, with 14 bases between the two ends. The CDR3 totals 13 residues. Germline CDR1 reads DFQATT; CDR2 reads SNEGSKA (reference sequence).

This clonotype came up a few times. The V and J genes are TRBV20-1 and TRBJ2-1; tentatively, D is TRBD1 or TRBD2 (5 bases each). The V end lost 0 bases, the J end lost 2 bases, and 14 bases lay between the germline ends. Germline CDR1 DFQATT, CDR2 SNEGSKA (reference sequence). There are 16 residues in the CDR3. The CDR3 loop reads CSARDGDHSPYNEQFF. CDR3 DNA sequence: TGCAGTGCTAGAGATGGGGACCACAGCCCCTACAATGAGCAGTTCTTC.

The J gene is TRBJ1-2, the V gene TRBV4-1; tentative D call: TRBD1 (5 bases). The CDR3 spans 15 residues. The germline V gene has CDR1 MGHRA and CDR2 YSYEKL. V lost 2 bases and J lost 7, with 17 bases in between. CDR3 in DNA: TGCGCCAGCAGCCAACCGTCGCAGGGTGCTCGTGGCTACACCTTC. Its translation: CASSQPSQGARGYTF.

This clonotype was counted a few times. V and J are TRBV9 and TRBJ2-3; 7 nucleotides match TRBD2. Germline-derived CDR1 and CDR2 are SGDLS and YYNGEE. The length of the CDR3 is 15 residues. The V gene end was trimmed by 4 bases and the J gene end by 4 bases; junction bases not matched to a gene: 9. The CDR3 nucleotides are TGTGCCAGCAGCCCCGGCGGACGGGGGGCAGATACGCAGTATTTT. As protein: CASSPGGRGADTQYF.

This clonotype was detected ten times or more. The rearrangement joins TRBV27 to TRBJ2-1; 9 bases fit TRBD1. Germline values: CDR1 MNHEY, CDR2 SMNVEV (reference sequence). Germline trimming cut 5 bases from V and 7 bases from J; bases unmatched to any gene: 15. The CDR3 has 17 amino acids. The CDR3 reads CASSRIIGDRVRNEQFF. The CDR3 DNA is TGTGCCAGCAGTCGCATTATAGGGGACAGGGTTCGTAATGAGCAGTTCTTC.

The gene calls are TRBV27 and TRBJ2-7, with TRBD2 identical over 9 bases. The germline CDR1 and CDR2 sequences are MNHEY and SMNVEV (reference sequence). This CDR3 has 13 amino acids. The V gene end was trimmed by 4 bases and the J gene end by 5 bases; junction bases not matched to a gene: 3. The CDR3 DNA reads as TGTGCCAGCAGTTCTAGCGGGAACCACGAGCAGTACTTC. Translation: CASSSSGNHEQYF.

The V gene is TRBV20-1, the J gene TRBJ1-3, with a possible D match to TRBD1 (5 bases). The CDR3 is 15 amino acids. Trimming took 0 bases from V and 8 from J, leaving 17 bases between them. Germline V CDR1 and CDR2: DFQATT, SNEGSKA (reference sequence). Written as DNA, the CDR3 is TGCAGTGCTAGAGATCGAATCAGGGTCGAGGACACCATATATTTT. Residues: CSARDRIRVEDTIYF.

This clonotype has at least ten counts. V gene TRBV2 combines with J gene TRBJ2-5; 8 bases align to TRBD1. Germline assignment: CDR1 SNHLY and CDR2 FYNNEI. V shed 2 bases and J 4 bases; nucleotides not matched to a gene: 6. The CDR3 is made up of 15 amino acids. The CDR3 region has the DNA TGTGCCAGCAGTGAATACGTCCAGGGGGCAGAGACCCAGTACTTC. It translates to CASSEYVQGAETQYF.

This clonotype came up many times. The chain carries TRBV15 and TRBJ1-4; tentative D call: TRBD1 (5 bases). This CDR3 contains 15 residues. Germline V gives CDR1 LNHNV, CDR2 YYDKDF (reference sequence). Trimming left V 5 bases short and J 7 bases short, with 17 bases between. Here the CDR3 reads CATSGLGGESEKLFF. The CDR3 coding sequence is TGTGCCACCAGCGGGCTGGGAGGGGAAAGTGAAAAACTGTTTTTT.

This clonotype showed up many times. This rearrangement joins TRBV20-1 to TRBJ2-5, with 11 bases identical to TRBD2. Per germline, CDR1 DFQATT and CDR2 SNEGSKA (reference sequence). CDR3 size: 14 residues. Trimming removed 5 bases from V and 4 bases from J; junction bases left unmatched: 6. The CDR3 loop is CSAVAGGPGETQYF. CDR3 sequence (DNA): TGCAGTGCTGTAGCGGGAGGGCCGGGAGAGACCCAGTACTTC.

The rearrangement uses TRBV7-2 and TRBJ1-1, with D maybe TRBD1 (6 bases). The CDR3 spans 14 residues. Trimming removed 0 bases from V and 4 bases from J, with 9 bases in between. The germline gives CDR1 SGHTA, CDR2 FQGNSA. The CDR3 DNA is TGTGCCAGCAGCTTAGCGGGGGGCCCCACTGAAGCTTTCTTT. This translates into CASSLAGGPTEAFF.

This clonotype was detected many times. J is TRBJ1-4 and V is TRBV6-5, with a weak D call TRBD1 (6 bases). This CDR3 is built from 17 residues. Germline CDR1 and CDR2: MNHEY and SVGAGI. V lost 2 bases and J 0 bases, leaving 13 bases between the germline ends. CDR3 bases: TGTGCCAGCAGTTACACGGGACAACCGGCAACTAATGAAAAACTGTTTTTT. Residues: CASSYTGQPATNEKLFF.

As concerns this clonotype: The germline gene is not matched at one end of the junction; a read error may be the cause. The chain joins TRBV7-9 to TRBJ2-5, with D unclear. CDR3 length: 14 residues. Germline V gives CDR1 SEHNR, CDR2 FQNEAQ (reference sequence). In nucleotides, the CDR3 is TGTGCCAGCAGCTTAGAGGGCAACCAAGAGGCCCAGTACTTC. It yields the protein CASSLEGNQEAQYF.

This clonotype turned up a few times. The chain carries TRBV15 and TRBJ1-1; the match to TRBD1 covers 8 bases. The germline V gene encodes CDR1 LNHNV and CDR2 YYDKDF (reference sequence). With V trimmed by 4 bases and J by 8 bases, 9 bases remained unmatched. The CDR3 sequence is 14 residues long. The DNA of the CDR3 is TGTGCCACCAGCAAGGACAGGGCCCTTACAGAAGCTTTCTTT. The encoded protein is CATSKDRALTEAFF.

This clonotype was detected many times. V usage is TRBV7-2 and J usage is TRBJ1-1; D remains ambiguous. The V gene lost 0 bases and the J gene lost 2 bases, with 7 bases spanning the gap. The V gene's germline CDR1 is SGHTA and CDR2 FQGNSA. The CDR3 has 14 residues. CDR3 DNA: TGTGCCAGCAGCTTAGCGAGGGATAACACTGAAGCTTTCTTT. It is translated as CASSLARDNTEAFF.